This entry is about one T cell receptor beta chain. This entry comes from a study of CD8 T cells in Susac syndrome. This CDR3 has 15 residues. CDR1 and CDR2 (germline): SGDLS, YYNGEE. Trimming cost V 3 bases and J 4 bases; bases outside gene matches: 7. The study sequenced TCR beta in blood CD8+ and CD4+ T cells. Healthy donors constituted the control group, matched for age and sex. It was negative isolation that provided the CD8+ and CD4+ T cells, whereas TEMRA cells were enriched by FACS. RNA was extracted with the RNeasy kit, and a quantity of roughly 0.5 to 1 ug was reverse transcribed using random hexamers. MiXCR, run by TCRdb on the immunoSEQ multiplex PCR reads, gives a single entry per CDR3 protein. Among about 80,000 distinct CDR3 sequences listed, around 94% were seen once.

This receptor was identified in a human donor in good health. Source material: CD8+ T cells from PBMCs. This chain uses TRBV9 with TRBJ2-1; 7 bases match TRBD2. CDR3 sequence reads: CASSESGIPYNEQFF. Written as DNA, the CDR3 is TGTGCCAGCAGCGAAAGCGGGATACCATACAATGAGCAGTTCTTC.